This T cell receptor beta chain was profiled in a study of control samples from healthy donors and cancer patients. Libraries were prepared by immunoSEQ multiplex PCR; TCRdb keeps only in-frame clonotypes and omits some of them. Here the sample spans approximately 190,000 clones, about 90% being singletons. This clone has just one count. The CDR3 extends over 15 amino acids. The ends lost 6 bases at V and 1 base at J; junction bases unmatched: 8. The V gene's germline CDR1 is ENHRY and CDR2 SYGVKD. The J gene is TRBJ1-1, the V gene TRBV10-3; TRBD1 aligns across 7 bases. Sequences were obtained from blood. The receptor comes from a man in his thirties or forties in good health. The CDR3 loop reads CAIRAVGTANTEAFF. CDR3 DNA sequence: TGTGCCATCAGGGCTGTGGGGACAGCGAACACTGAAGCTTTCTTT.